There are a few counts of the clone carrying this TCR beta chain. As yet, its antigen is unknown. Then a second PCR, running about 6 to 11 cycles, was carried out with a sample-barcoded 5' primer and a J-beta primer mix. Each of the cDNA molecules was tagged by a template-switch adaptor with 12 random nucleotides. TCRdb re-derived calls from the 5' RACE reads in MiXCR, one entry per CDR3 protein. Among about 1.6 million distinct CDR3 sequences listed, about 35% were seen once. This sample stems from a study of blood T cells in healthy people across ages. Study findings and constraints: Unknown donor CMV status possibly confounded expanded clonotype changes.

The CDR3 has 15 amino acids. V was clipped by 4 bases and J by 5 bases; unmatched bases: 8. The TCR sequence derives from a woman aged 25 to 39 in good health. The chain combines TRBV12-3 or TRBV12-4 with TRBJ2-7, with TRBD1 identical over 10 bases. The sequenced sample consisted of blood. CDR3 loop: CASSSPGQGNDEQYF. CDR3 DNA sequence: TGTGCCAGCAGTTCCCCGGGACAGGGGAATGACGAGCAGTACTTC.